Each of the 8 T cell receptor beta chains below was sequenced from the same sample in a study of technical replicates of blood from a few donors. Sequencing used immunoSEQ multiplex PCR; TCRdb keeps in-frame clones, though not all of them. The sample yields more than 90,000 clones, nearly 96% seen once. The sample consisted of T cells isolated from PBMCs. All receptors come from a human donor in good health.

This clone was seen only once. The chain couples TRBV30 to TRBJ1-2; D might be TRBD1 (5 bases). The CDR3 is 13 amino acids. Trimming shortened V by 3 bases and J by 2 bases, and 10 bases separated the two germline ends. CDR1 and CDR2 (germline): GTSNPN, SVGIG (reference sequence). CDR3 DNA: TGTGCCTGGAGGGCAGGGTCCAACTATGGCTACACCTTC. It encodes CAWRAGSNYGYTF.

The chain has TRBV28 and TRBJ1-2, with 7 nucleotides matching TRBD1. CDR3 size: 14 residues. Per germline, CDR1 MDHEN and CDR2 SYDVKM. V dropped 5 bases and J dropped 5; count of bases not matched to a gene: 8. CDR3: CASSLGTDPYGYTF. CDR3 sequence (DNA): TGTGCCAGCAGTCTAGGGACAGATCCTTATGGCTACACCTTC.

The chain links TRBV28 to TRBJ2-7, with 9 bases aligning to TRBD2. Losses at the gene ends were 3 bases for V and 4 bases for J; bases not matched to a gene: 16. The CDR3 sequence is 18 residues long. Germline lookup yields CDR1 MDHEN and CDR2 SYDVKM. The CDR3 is CASSFTLSPGLAGYEQYF. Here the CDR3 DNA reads TGTGCCAGCAGTTTTACACTCTCCCCGGGACTAGCCGGTTACGAGCAGTACTTC.

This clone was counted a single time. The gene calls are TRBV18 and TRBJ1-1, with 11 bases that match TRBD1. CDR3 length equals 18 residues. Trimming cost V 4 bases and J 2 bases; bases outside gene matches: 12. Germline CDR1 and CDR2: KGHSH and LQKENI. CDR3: CASSLMGAGQGANTEAFF. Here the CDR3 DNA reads TGTGCCAGCTCACTCATGGGGGCTGGACAGGGGGCTAACACTGAAGCTTTCTTT.

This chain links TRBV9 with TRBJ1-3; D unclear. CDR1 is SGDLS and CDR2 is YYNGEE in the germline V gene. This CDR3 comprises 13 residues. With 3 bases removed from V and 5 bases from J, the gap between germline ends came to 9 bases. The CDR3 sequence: CASSERPRNTIYF. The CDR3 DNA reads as TGTGCCAGCAGCGAGCGGCCCCGAAACACCATATATTTT.

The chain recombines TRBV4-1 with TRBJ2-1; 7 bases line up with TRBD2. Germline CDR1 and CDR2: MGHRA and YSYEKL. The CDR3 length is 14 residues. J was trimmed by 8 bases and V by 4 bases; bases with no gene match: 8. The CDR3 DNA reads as TGCGCCAGCAGCCGGGCGGGAGCTACGGATGAGCAGTTCTTC. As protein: CASSRAGATDEQFF.

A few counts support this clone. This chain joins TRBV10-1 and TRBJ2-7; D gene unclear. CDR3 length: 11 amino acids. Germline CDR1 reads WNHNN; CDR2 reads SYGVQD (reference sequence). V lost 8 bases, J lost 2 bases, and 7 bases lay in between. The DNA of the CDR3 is TGCGCCAGCGGAGACGCCTACGAGCAGTACTTC. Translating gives CASGDAYEQYF.

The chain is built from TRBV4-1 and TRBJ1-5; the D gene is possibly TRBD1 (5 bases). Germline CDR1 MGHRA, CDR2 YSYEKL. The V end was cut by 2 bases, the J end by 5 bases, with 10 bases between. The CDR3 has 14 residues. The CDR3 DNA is TGCGCCAGCAGCCAACGGTCGGGGGATCAGCCCCAGCATTTT. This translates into CASSQRSGDQPQHF.